The 30 T cell receptor beta chains below were found in one sample sequenced in a study of tumor-infiltrating lymphocytes in primary liver carcinoma. The source of the blood RNA was unsorted whole blood, and germline DNA was extracted as well. TCR beta cDNA was made from 400 to 600 ng total RNA with a constant-region primer. TCR beta libraries came from three nested multiplex PCR rounds using slightly modified ARM-PCR. Researchers ran the first two PCR rounds for roughly 11 cycles each with TRBV1-TRBV30 forward primers and a C-beta reverse primer. Via MiXCR, TCRdb re-called the multiplex PCR reads, giving one row per CDR3 protein. The sample yields 300,000 to 350,000 distinct CDR3 sequences, about 65% seen once. The sequenced sample was peripheral blood. These receptors originate from a man aged 35-49 years with primary liver carcinoma and hepatitis B virus infection.

V gene TRBV6-2 or TRBV6-3 combines with J gene TRBJ2-1; possibly TRBD1 for D (5 bases). V was clipped by 2 bases and J by 4 bases, with 18 bases between them. Germline CDR1 reads MNHEY; CDR2 reads SVGEGT. The CDR3 totals 17 residues. The CDR3 loop is CASSYVLVGLPYNEQFF. The CDR3 DNA reads TGTGCCAGCAGTTACGTGCTAGTGGGGCTTCCTTACAATGAGCAGTTCTTC.

This clonotype was seen more than once but under ten times. A clone one base away is much larger, so this may be a read error. This chain connects TRBV6-2 or TRBV6-3 to TRBJ1-1; D gene uncertain. The V gene lost 7 bases and the J gene lost 6 bases, with 12 bases spanning the gap. This CDR3 has 12 amino acids. Per germline, CDR1 MNHEY and CDR2 SVGEGT. DNA of the CDR3: TGTGCCAGCACAAGTCCGGAGTCTGAAGCTTTCTTT. Amino acids: CASTSPESEAFF.

Comment on this clonotype: A much larger clone differs from this one at a single base, so this may be a read error. This chain joins TRBV6-2 or TRBV6-3 and TRBJ2-7; D could derive from TRBD1 or TRBD2 (5 bases each). The germline V gene has CDR1 MNHEY and CDR2 SVGEGT. V lost 4 bases to trimming and J lost 9 bases, with 19 bases between them. The CDR3 has 14 amino acids. CDR3 sequence (DNA): TGTGCCAGCAGTTCAATTAACGGAAGGGACGGGCAGTACTTC. Translation gives CASSSINGRDGQYF.

About this clonotype itself: This could be a read error, since a much larger clone is one nucleotide away. The V gene is TRBV6-2 or TRBV6-3, the J gene TRBJ2-7, with D unclear. Germline V gene data show CDR1 as MNHEY and CDR2 as SVGEGT. V was clipped by 7 bases and J by 4 bases, with 8 bases between them. The CDR3 is made up of 11 amino acids. The chain's CDR3 is CASTSSYEQYF. CDR3 bases: TGTGCCAGCACGAGTTCTTACGAGCAGTACTTC.

This rearrangement joins TRBV5-1 to TRBJ1-2; the match to TRBD1 covers 8 bases. This CDR3 contains 14 residues. Per the germline V gene, CDR1 is SGHRS and CDR2 is YFSETQ. J was trimmed by 3 bases and V by 4 bases; bases with no gene match: 5. The CDR3 reads CASSPGGSHYGYTF. DNA for the CDR3: TGCGCCAGCAGCCCAGGGGGCTCCCACTATGGCTACACCTTC.

This clonotype was observed at least ten times. This chain uses TRBV4-3 with TRBJ2-2; D is ambiguous. CDR1 LGHNA and CDR2 YSLEER come from the germline V gene. This CDR3 spans 13 amino acids. V was clipped by 6 bases and J by 8 bases, with 13 bases between them. CDR3 sequence: CASRRDIRGELFF. For the CDR3, the DNA is TGCGCCAGCAGACGTGACATTCGAGGGGAGCTGTTTTTT.

The chain joins TRBV28 to TRBJ2-7; a possible D gene is TRBD1 (5 bases). The CDR3 has 18 residues. The V gene's germline CDR1 is MDHEN and CDR2 SYDVKM. The germline V and J ends were trimmed by 4 bases and 2 bases, with 24 bases remaining between them. The CDR3: CASSSLPLRQPNTYEQYF. CDR3 nucleotides: TGTGCCAGCAGTTCCTTACCCTTAAGACAGCCGAACACCTACGAGCAGTACTTC.

This clonotype was counted at least ten times. This rearrangement joins TRBV5-4 to TRBJ1-5, with D possibly TRBD1 on 6 matching bases. In germline, CDR1 is SGHNT, CDR2 YYREEE (reference sequence). V was trimmed by 1 base and J by 8 bases, leaving 10 bases between them. The CDR3 consists of 13 residues. Written as DNA, the CDR3 is TGTGCCAGCAGCTTGCAGGGGATGGAGCCCCAGCATTTT. Its protein is CASSLQGMEPQHF.

As regards this clonotype: A much larger clone differs from this one at a single base, so this may be a read error. In this CDR3 the conserved last residue, phenylalanine or tryptophan, is missing, so a read error is likely. This rearrangement joins TRBV4-2 to TRBJ1-6; D not certain. The germline V gene encodes CDR1 LGHNA and CDR2 YNFKEQ. Trimming left V 4 bases short and J 10 bases short, with 17 bases between. The CDR3 covers 15 residues. The CDR3 sequence: CASSLTRAENSPLHS. CDR3 DNA: TGTGCCAGCAGCCTAACCCGGGCCGAGAACTCACCCCTCCACTCT.

This clonotype came up once. At one end, the junction sequence differs from germline, possibly due to a read error. The chain is built from TRBV4-2 and TRBJ2-7; the match to TRBD2 covers 10 bases. This CDR3 is 17 amino acids long. In germline, CDR1 is LGHNA, CDR2 YNFKEQ. This CDR3 reads CASSQDRTAGGAYDQYF. CDR3 DNA sequence: TGTGCCAGCAGCCAAGATCGGACAGCGGGAGGGGCCTACGACCAGTACTTC.

Turning to this clonotype: In this CDR3 the conserved last residue, phenylalanine or tryptophan, is missing, so a read error is likely. The V call is TRBV11-2, the J call TRBJ2-1, with D maybe TRBD1 (5 bases). Germline V gene lookup returns CDR1 SGHAT and CDR2 FQNNGV. The CDR3 covers 14 residues. V was pared by 6 bases and J by 5 bases, with 14 bases between. The CDR3 region is CASSFPGHNNEQFL. The CDR3 coding sequence is TGTGCCAGCAGTTTCCCTGGACACAACAATGAGCAGTTCCTC.

The chain carries TRBV12-3 or TRBV12-4 and TRBJ2-2; 7 bases align to TRBD2. The V gene end was trimmed by 5 bases and the J gene end by 1 base; junction bases not matched to a gene: 4. The CDR3 runs to 15 residues. Written as DNA, the CDR3 is TGTGCCAGCAGTATAGGGAGGGGGAACACCGGGGAGCTGTTTTTT. It yields the protein CASSIGRGNTGELFF.

This clonotype was counted at least ten times. V and J are TRBV12-3 or TRBV12-4 and TRBJ1-4; weak D call: TRBD1 (5 bases). Trimming left V 5 bases short and J 7 bases short, with 14 bases between. This CDR3 has 14 residues. CDR3 nucleotides: TGTGCCAGCAGTCTGTTGCCGGGGGGTGAAAAACTGTTTTTT. This translates into CASSLLPGGEKLFF.

Turning to this clonotype: Being one base from a much bigger clone, this may be a read error. The V and J genes are TRBV6-2 or TRBV6-3 and TRBJ2-7; D possibly corresponds to TRBD1 (6 bases). The CDR3 is 15 residues long. Germline V gene sequence: CDR1 MNHEY, CDR2 SVGEGT. The CDR3 DNA sequence: TGTGCCAGCAGTCTACATGGGACATTTGCCTACGAGCGGTACTTC. Its translation: CASSLHGTFAYERYF.

A remark on this clonotype: Germline and junction disagree at one end, which may indicate a read error. The J gene is TRBJ2-3, the V gene TRBV11-1; D may be TRBD2 (5 bases). Per germline, CDR1 SGHAT and CDR2 FQDESV (reference sequence). CDR3 length equals 15 residues. The CDR3 sequence: CASRPLGFGIDTQYF. The CDR3, as DNA: TGTGCGAGCAGACCACTAGGCTTCGGCATAGATACGCAGTATTTC. Based on the CDR3 plus reference TRBV11-1 and TRBJ2-3, the full variable domain is EAEVAQSPRYKITEKSQAVAFWCDPISGHATLYWYRQILGQGPELLVQFQDESVVDDSQLPKDRFSAERLKGVDSTLKIQPAELGDSAMYLCASRPLGFGIDTQYFGPGTRLTVL.

This clonotype was observed a few times. This may be a read error, as it is one base from a much larger clone. The chain recombines TRBV10-2 with TRBJ1-6; unclear D gene. Germline V gene sequence: CDR1 WSHSY, CDR2 SAAADI. Deletions cut 3 bases from V and 7 bases from J, with 10 bases between. This CDR3 has 14 amino acids. The CDR3 nucleotides are TGCGCCAGCAGTGAAGTGGTGGGCAATTCACCCCTCCACTTT. This gives the protein CASSEVVGNSPLHF.

The gene calls are TRBV6-6 and TRBJ1-2; the D gene is possibly TRBD1 (6 bases). This CDR3 has 17 amino acids. Germline values: CDR1 MNHNY, CDR2 SVGAGI (reference sequence). V lost 7 bases and J 0 bases, leaving 21 bases between the germline ends. For the CDR3, the DNA is TGTGCCAGCAAGGGGGTTTTAGCCTCTGTGTCTAACTATGGCTACACCTTC. Protein product: CASKGVLASVSNYGYTF.

A word on this clonotype: It may be a read error: a sequence one base away is much more abundant. The chain combines TRBV4-3 with TRBJ2-3; D is possibly TRBD1 or TRBD2 (5 bases each). Germline lookup yields CDR1 LGHNA and CDR2 YSLEER. This CDR3 is built from 17 residues. This chain's CDR3 is CTSSQDFGASFTDTQYF. The CDR3 DNA follows: TGCACCAGCAGCCAAGATTTCGGGGCTAGTTTCACAGATACGCAGTATTTT.

The table lists this clonotype with a few counts. This chain connects TRBV6-1 to TRBJ2-1, with TRBD2 matching 7 bases. V lost 10 bases to trimming and J lost 3 bases; unmatched junction nucleotides: 12. The CDR3 has 15 amino acids. The germline V gene has CDR1 MNHNS and CDR2 SASEGT. As DNA, the CDR3 is TGTGCCACCGAATATGCGGGAGCAGTCTACAATGAGCAGTTCTTC. This sequence encodes CATEYAGAVYNEQFF.

This clonotype showed up just a few times. V usage is TRBV5-1 and J usage is TRBJ2-7, with D tentatively TRBD2 (6 bases). CDR1 and CDR2 (germline): SGHRS, YFSETQ. CDR3 length: 15 residues. The V gene lost 7 bases and the J gene lost 1 base, with 18 bases spanning the gap. The CDR3 region has the DNA TGCGCCAGCGCGGATGGCGGGACCACATCCTACGAGCAGTACTTC. Protein: CASADGGTTSYEQYF.

The V gene is TRBV30, the J gene TRBJ1-1; D is possibly TRBD1 (5 bases). Germline assignment: CDR1 GTSNPN and CDR2 SVGIG (reference sequence). The V end was cut by 1 base, the J end by 7 bases, with 16 bases between. There are 14 residues in the CDR3. CDR3: CAWSASGSGDEAFF. CDR3 sequence (DNA): TGTGCCTGGAGTGCCTCAGGGAGCGGCGATGAAGCTTTCTTT.

This clonotype was seen only a few times. The chain uses TRBV6-2 or TRBV6-3 and TRBJ1-6; D not resolved. Deletions cut 9 bases from V and 8 bases from J, with 14 bases between. CDR3 length: 13 residues. CDR1 and CDR2 from the germline V gene are MNHEY and SVGEGT. CDR3 residues: CASSKGLDSPLHF. CDR3 sequence (DNA): TGTGCCAGTTCAAAGGGTTTGGATTCACCCCTCCACTTT.

This clonotype was found a few times. In DNA, the CDR3 is TGCGCCAGCAGCTTGGAGCTAGCGGCCTCTCGGAATGAGCAGTTCTTC. Protein: CASSLELAASRNEQFF. The chain combines TRBV5-1 with TRBJ2-1; the match to TRBD2 covers 7 bases. Trimming at V came to 0 bases and at J to 7 bases, leaving 10 bases not matched to a gene. The CDR3 length is 16 residues. Per germline, CDR1 SGHRS and CDR2 YFSETQ.

J is TRBJ2-5 and V is TRBV6-6, with no clear D. V lost 1 base and J lost 5, with 8 bases in between. This CDR3 contains 13 residues. Germline V gives CDR1 MNHNY, CDR2 SVGAGI (reference sequence). The CDR3 bases are TGTGCCAGCAGTTACTTGCAATGGGAGACCCAGTACTTC. It specifies CASSYLQWETQYF.

The V gene is TRBV6-1, the J gene TRBJ1-1; D not resolved. V gave up 5 bases and J gave up 8 bases, with 12 bases separating them. CDR1 is MNHNS, CDR2 SASEGT, per germline. The CDR3 sequence is 12 residues long. CDR3 residues: CASSQPLTEAFF. In DNA, the CDR3 is TGTGCCAGCAGTCAGCCTCTCACGGAAGCTTTCTTT.

The DNA for the CDR3 is TGCGCCAGCAGCTTGGGTGGCGAGAACGTTGAAGCTTTCTTT. Its translation: CASSLGGENVEAFF. The rearrangement links TRBV5-1 to TRBJ1-1; D remains unclear. Germline values: CDR1 SGHRS, CDR2 YFSETQ. The CDR3 is 14 residues long. V was trimmed by 0 bases and J by 7 bases, leaving 13 bases between them. The variable domain in full, completed from reference TRBV5-1 and TRBJ1-1, reads KAGVTQTPRYLIKTRGQQVTLSCSPISGHRSVSWYQQTPGQGLQFLFEYFSETQRNKGNFPGRFSGRQFSNSRSEMNVSTLELGDSALYLCASSLGGENVEAFFGQGTRLTVV.

The V call is TRBV28, the J call TRBJ1-1, with 9 bases fitting TRBD1. Per germline, CDR1 MDHEN and CDR2 SYDVKM. With 7 bases clipped from V and 11 bases from J, the junction kept 5 bases outside the gene matches. CDR3 size: 11 residues. CDR3 region: CASTTGGRAFF. CDR3 bases: TGTGCCAGCACGACAGGGGGGCGGGCTTTCTTT. Using reference TRBV28 and TRBJ1-1 for the parts outside the CDR3, the full variable domain is DVKVTQSSRYLVKRTGEKVFLECVQDMDHENMFWYRQDPGLGLRLIYFSYDVKMKEKGDIPEGYSVSREKKERFSLILESASTNQTSMYLCASTTGGRAFFGQGTRLTVV.

Notes on this clonotype: A read error is possible here, since a much larger clone lies one base away. The chain recombines TRBV5-5 with TRBJ2-2; perhaps TRBD2 as D (5 bases). The CDR3 has 15 amino acids. The V end was cut by 2 bases, the J end by 8 bases, with 16 bases between. In germline, CDR1 is SGHKS, CDR2 YYEKEE (reference sequence). This CDR3 is CASSFEIARGGELFF. The CDR3 region has the DNA TGTGCCAGCAGCTTCGAAATAGCGAGAGGTGGGGAGCTGTTTTTT.

CDR3 region: CASSKSSGMAADTQYF. The CDR3 nucleotides read TGTGCCAGCAGCAAGTCTAGCGGGATGGCCGCAGATACGCAGTATTTT. This chain uses TRBV5-4 with TRBJ2-3, with TRBD2 matching over 9 bases. This CDR3 has 16 amino acids. V trimming: 4 bases; J trimming: 4 bases; junction bases outside the gene matches: 10. Germline values: CDR1 SGHNT, CDR2 YYREEE (reference sequence).

This clonotype showed up many times. The V gene is TRBV6-2 or TRBV6-3, the J gene TRBJ2-1; 8 nucleotides match TRBD2. The V gene's germline CDR1 is MNHEY and CDR2 SVGEGT. V was pared by 4 bases and J by 5 bases, with 10 bases of the junction left unmatched. The CDR3 is 16 amino acids. The CDR3 spells CASSSASGTRDNEQFF. As DNA, the CDR3 is TGTGCCAGCAGTTCTGCCTCCGGGACTAGGGACAATGAGCAGTTCTTC.